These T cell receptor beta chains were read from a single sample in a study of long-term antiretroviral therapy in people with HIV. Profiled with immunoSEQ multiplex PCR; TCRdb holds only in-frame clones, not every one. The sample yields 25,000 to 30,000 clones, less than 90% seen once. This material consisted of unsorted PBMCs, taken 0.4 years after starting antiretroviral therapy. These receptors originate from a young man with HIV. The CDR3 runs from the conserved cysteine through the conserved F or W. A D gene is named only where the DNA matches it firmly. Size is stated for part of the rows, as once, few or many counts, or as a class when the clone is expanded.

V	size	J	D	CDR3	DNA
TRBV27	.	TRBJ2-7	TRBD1	CASSLGQGDYEQYF	TGTGCCAGCAGTTTGGGACAGGGGGACTACGAGCAGTACTTC
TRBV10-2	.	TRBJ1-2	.	CASSESETSGYGYTF	TGCGCCAGCAGTGAGTCGGAAACCTCAGGGTATGGCTACACCTTC
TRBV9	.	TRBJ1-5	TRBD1	CASSRTGGGNQPQHF	TGTGCCTCAAGCCGGACAGGGGGCGGCAATCAGCCCCAGCATTTT
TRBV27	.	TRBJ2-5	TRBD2	CASSRAGTRDSRTQYF	TGTGCCAGCAGTCGGGCCGGGACTAGGGACTCTAGGACCCAGTACTTC
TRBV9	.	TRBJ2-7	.	CASSGRGSIEQYF	TGTGCCAGCAGCGGCAGGGGTTCCATTGAGCAGTACTTC
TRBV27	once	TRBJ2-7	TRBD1	CASSSGTGGLEQYF	TGTGCCAGCAGTTCCGGGACAGGCGGTTTGGAGCAGTACTTC
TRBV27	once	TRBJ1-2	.	CASSAGNYGYTF	TGTGCCAGCAGCGCAGGCAACTATGGCTACACCTTC
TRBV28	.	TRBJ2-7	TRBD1	CASRVTGFAYEQYF	TGTGCCAGCAGAGTGACAGGGTTCGCCTACGAGCAGTACTTC
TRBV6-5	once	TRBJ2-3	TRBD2	CASSLAGPSTDTQYF	TGTGCCAGCAGTCTAGCGGGACCAAGCACAGATACGCAGTATTTT
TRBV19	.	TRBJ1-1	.	CASSTDGGPTEAFF	TGTGCCAGTAGTACGGATGGGGGGCCAACTGAAGCTTTCTTT
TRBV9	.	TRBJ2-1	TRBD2	CASSFPSGSSYNEQFF	TGTGCCAGCAGCTTTCCTAGCGGAAGCTCCTACAATGAGCAGTTCTTC
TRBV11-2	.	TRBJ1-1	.	CASSLARGGNTEAFF	TGTGCCAGCAGCTTAGCCCGGGGGGGGAACACTGAAGCTTTCTTT
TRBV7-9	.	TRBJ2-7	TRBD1	CASSGDRGYEQYF	TGTGCCAGCAGTGGGGACAGGGGCTACGAGCAGTACTTC
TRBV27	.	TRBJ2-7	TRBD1	CASSFPGGYEQYF	TGTGCCAGCAGTTTCCCAGGGGGCTACGAGCAGTACTTC
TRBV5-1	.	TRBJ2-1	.	CASSLGDSSYNEQFF	TGCGCCAGCAGCTTGGGGGACTCTTCCTACAATGAGCAGTTCTTC
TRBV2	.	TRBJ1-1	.	CASRPGPEAFF	TGTGCCAGCAGGCCGGGCCCTGAAGCTTTCTTT
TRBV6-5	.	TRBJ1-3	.	CASRFGPNSGNTIYF	TGTGCCAGCAGGTTCGGACCGAACTCTGGAAACACCATATATTTT
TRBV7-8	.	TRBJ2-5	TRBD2	CASSHLTSGTETQYF	TGTGCCAGCAGCCACCTGACTAGCGGGACAGAGACCCAGTACTTC
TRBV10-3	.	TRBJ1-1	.	CASLAGASEGTEAFF	TGTGCCTCTCTGGCAGGGGCCTCGGAGGGCACTGAAGCTTTCTTT
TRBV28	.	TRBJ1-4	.	CASSLDSAGEKLFF	TGTGCCAGCAGCCTGGACAGCGCAGGGGAAAAACTGTTTTTT
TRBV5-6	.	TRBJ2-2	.	CASSLVGAGELFF	TGTGCCAGCAGCTTGGTAGGGGCCGGGGAGCTGTTTTTT
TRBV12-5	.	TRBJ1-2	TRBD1	CASGLGQGYGYTF	TGTGCTAGTGGTTTGGGACAGGGCTATGGCTACACCTTC
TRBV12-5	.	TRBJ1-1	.	CASGLPPPSSRPFF	TGTGCTAGTGGTTTGCCCCCTCCCTCTTCTAGACCTTTCTTT